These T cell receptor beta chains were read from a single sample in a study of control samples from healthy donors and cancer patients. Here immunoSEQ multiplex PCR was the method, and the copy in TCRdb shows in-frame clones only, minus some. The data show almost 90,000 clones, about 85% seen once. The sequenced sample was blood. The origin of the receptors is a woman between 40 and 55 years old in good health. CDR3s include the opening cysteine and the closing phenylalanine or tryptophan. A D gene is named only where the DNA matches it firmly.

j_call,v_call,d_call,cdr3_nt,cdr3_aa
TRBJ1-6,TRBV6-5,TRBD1,TGTGCCAGCACCAGGGGGAATTATAATTCACCCCTCCACTTT,CASTRGNYNSPLHF
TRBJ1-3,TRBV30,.,TGTGCCTGGAGTGGCCAGGTGCCCTACACCATATATTTT,CAWSGQVPYTIYF
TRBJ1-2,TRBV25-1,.,TGTGCCAGCAGTGCTGGGGGAAACTATGGCTACACCTTC,CASSAGGNYGYTF
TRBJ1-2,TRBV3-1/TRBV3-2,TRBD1,TGTGCCAGCAGCGACCGGGACAGGGAGTGGCGGGGCTACACCTTC,CASSDRDREWRGYTF
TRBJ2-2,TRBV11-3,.,TGTGCCAGCAGCTTAGTGTCGAACACCGGGGAGCTGTTTTTT,CASSLVSNTGELFF
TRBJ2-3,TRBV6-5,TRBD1,TGTGCCAGCAGTTACGATCCGACAGGGGGAACAGATACGCAGTATTTT,CASSYDPTGGTDTQYF
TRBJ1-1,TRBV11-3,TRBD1,TGTGCCACTTCGACAGGGCTGAACACTGAAGCTTTCTTT,CATSTGLNTEAFF
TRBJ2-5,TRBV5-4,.,TGTGCCAGCAGCTGGAGGGGTCAAGAGACCCAGTACTTC,CASSWRGQETQYF
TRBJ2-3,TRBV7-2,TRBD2,TGTGCCAGCACCCGGACTAGCGGGGGGTCTGCTAGCACAGATACGCAGTATTTT,CASTRTSGGSASTDTQYF
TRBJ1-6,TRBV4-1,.,TGCGCCAGCAGCCAAGATAGCGGGGCGAGCTCCTATAATTCACCCCTCCACTTT,CASSQDSGASSYNSPLHF